The rows below give T cell receptor beta chains drawn from one sample of a study of T cells in Graves' hyperthyroidism and ophthalmopathy. TCRdb reprocessed the multiplex PCR reads via MiXCR and lists one record per CDR3 protein. The sample shows fewer than 750,000 distinct CDR3 sequences, 46% of them seen only once. The sequenced sample was peripheral blood or thyroid tissue (not recorded which). These receptors originate from a woman aged 18-35 years with Graves' hyperthyroidism. CDR3s include the opening cysteine and the closing phenylalanine or tryptophan. The order of the fields is clone size, V gene, CDR3 protein. The size of a clone is reported for some rows only, either as once, few or many, or as a class for expanded clones.

clone_size: many; v_call: TRBV12-3/TRBV12-4; cdr3_aa: CASSLARGEETQYF
clone_size: few; v_call: TRBV11-3; cdr3_aa: CASSLERWTSPYEQYF
clone_size: -; v_call: TRBV5-6; cdr3_aa: CASSLEGGRVGEKLFF
clone_size: -; v_call: TRBV7-2; cdr3_aa: CASSKEGATTNEKLFF
clone_size: -; v_call: TRBV24-1; cdr3_aa: CATSDLQREGPNEQFF
clone_size: many; v_call: TRBV12-5; cdr3_aa: CASGFGALLTEAFF
clone_size: few; v_call: TRBV18; cdr3_aa: CASSPPTGVGQPQHF
clone_size: many; v_call: TRBV10-3; cdr3_aa: CAISPYGNFWVTYGYTF
clone_size: -; v_call: TRBV7-2; cdr3_aa: CASSLVQTGNTEAFF
clone_size: -; v_call: TRBV4-2; cdr3_aa: CASSPGIHEQYF
clone_size: many; v_call: TRBV10-3; cdr3_aa: CAISDHRGLKDNEQFF
clone_size: many; v_call: TRBV9; cdr3_aa: CASSATGGSGANVLTF
clone_size: -; v_call: TRBV20-1; cdr3_aa: CSASLQGGNSPLHF
clone_size: many; v_call: TRBV9; cdr3_aa: CASSQGAESYEQYF
clone_size: -; v_call: TRBV10-3; cdr3_aa: CAITDRDYSYEQYF
clone_size: -; v_call: TRBV7-2; cdr3_aa: CAGRPQGGGGELFF
clone_size: many; v_call: TRBV10-3; cdr3_aa: CAIKSLPGLAGDRELFF
clone_size: -; v_call: TRBV29-1; cdr3_aa: CSSNQLAETQYF
clone_size: -; v_call: TRBV6-4; cdr3_aa: CASSEGTSEADTQYF
clone_size: many; v_call: TRBV20-1; cdr3_aa: CSARDANRGHEKLFF
clone_size: once; v_call: TRBV15; cdr3_aa: CATTVHRDLYGYTF
clone_size: many; v_call: TRBV6-2/TRBV6-3; cdr3_aa: CASSYLREGEQYF